In its sample, the clone carrying this T cell receptor (beta chain) was seen once. Produced via immunoSEQ multiplex PCR; TCRdb's table is partial and in-frame only. The sample has tens of thousands of clones; under 95% are singletons. Time point given: cycle 4 day 1 (C4D1), after 6 weeks of nivolumab. Relapses following autologous stem cell transplantation were seen in all patients, with brentuximab vedotin exposure varying. Best overall response was complete response, partial response or progressive disease in these relapsed/refractory classical Hodgkin lymphoma patients. From germline, CDR1 is MNHEY and CDR2 SVGAGI. The ends were cut back, 2 bases at V and 5 bases at J, with 9 bases in the middle. This CDR3 comprises 13 residues. This sample was taken from a study of PD-1 blockade in classical Hodgkin lymphoma.

The clonotype originates from a human donor with classical Hodgkin lymphoma. The rearrangement links TRBV6-5 to TRBJ2-5, with D perhaps being TRBD1 or TRBD2 (5 bases each). The specimen was peripheral blood mononuclear cells (PBMCs), collected before the fourth cycle of nivolumab. DNA for the CDR3: TGTGCCAGCAGTTACGGGGGAGACGAGACCCAGTACTTC. This sequence encodes CASSYGGDETQYF.